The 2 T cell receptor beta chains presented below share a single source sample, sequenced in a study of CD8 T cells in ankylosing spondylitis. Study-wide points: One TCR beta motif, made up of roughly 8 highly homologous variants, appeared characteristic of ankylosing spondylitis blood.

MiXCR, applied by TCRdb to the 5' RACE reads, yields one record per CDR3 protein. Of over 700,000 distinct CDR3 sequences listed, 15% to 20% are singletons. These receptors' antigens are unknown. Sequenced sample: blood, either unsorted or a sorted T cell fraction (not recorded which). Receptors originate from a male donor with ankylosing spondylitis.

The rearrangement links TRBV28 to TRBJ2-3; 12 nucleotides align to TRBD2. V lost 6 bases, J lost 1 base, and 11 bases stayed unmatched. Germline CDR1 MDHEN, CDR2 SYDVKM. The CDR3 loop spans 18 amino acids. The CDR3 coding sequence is TGTGCCAGCAGGCCTAGGACTAGCGGGACGAGGGGCACAGATACGCAGTATTTT. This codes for CASRPRTSGTRGTDTQYF.

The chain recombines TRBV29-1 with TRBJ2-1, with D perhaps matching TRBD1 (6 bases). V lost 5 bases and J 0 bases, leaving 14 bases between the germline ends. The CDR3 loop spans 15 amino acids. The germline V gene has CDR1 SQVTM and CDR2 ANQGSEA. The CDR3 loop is CSVTGTTSSYNEQFF. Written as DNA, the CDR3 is TGCAGCGTTACCGGGACAACGAGCTCCTACAATGAGCAGTTCTTC.